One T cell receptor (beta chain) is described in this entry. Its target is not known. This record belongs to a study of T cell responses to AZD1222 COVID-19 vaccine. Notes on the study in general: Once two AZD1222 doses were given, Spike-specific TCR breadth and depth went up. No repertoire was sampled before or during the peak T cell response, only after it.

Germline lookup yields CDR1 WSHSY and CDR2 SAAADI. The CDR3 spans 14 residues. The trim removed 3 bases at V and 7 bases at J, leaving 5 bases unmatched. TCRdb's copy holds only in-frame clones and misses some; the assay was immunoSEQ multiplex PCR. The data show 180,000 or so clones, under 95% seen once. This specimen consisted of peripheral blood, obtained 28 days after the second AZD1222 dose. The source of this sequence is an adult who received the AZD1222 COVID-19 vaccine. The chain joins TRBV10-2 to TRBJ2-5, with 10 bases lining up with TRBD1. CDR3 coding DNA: TGCGCCAGCAGTGATCGGACAGGGGGGGCGACCCAGTACTTC. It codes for CASSDRTGGATQYF.